Given below is one T cell receptor beta chain in context. The antigen is undetermined. The sample originates from a study of CD8 T cells in ankylosing spondylitis. Study-wide points: The disease-linked clones had a CD8+ phenotype and low blood frequencies. A TCR beta motif of several highly homologous variants seemed to mark ankylosing spondylitis blood.

Making use of molecular barcodes, quantitative 5'-RACE generated TCR beta libraries. TCRdb reanalysed the 5' RACE reads using MiXCR and keeps one entry per CDR3 protein. The sample carries about 270,000 distinct CDR3 sequences, 32% recorded once. Between the trimmed V and J ends, which lost 2 bases and 4 bases, there was a span of 4 bases. Germline values: CDR1 MGHRA, CDR2 YSYEKL. The CDR3 extends over 12 amino acids. The clonotype comes from a male donor with ankylosing spondylitis or in good health (not recorded which). The chain uses TRBV4-1 and TRBJ2-3; no reliable D call. Sample: blood, either unsorted or a sorted T cell fraction (not recorded which). CDR3 loop: CASSQSADTQYF. As DNA, the CDR3 is TGCGCCAGCAGCCAATCCGCAGATACGCAGTATTTT.